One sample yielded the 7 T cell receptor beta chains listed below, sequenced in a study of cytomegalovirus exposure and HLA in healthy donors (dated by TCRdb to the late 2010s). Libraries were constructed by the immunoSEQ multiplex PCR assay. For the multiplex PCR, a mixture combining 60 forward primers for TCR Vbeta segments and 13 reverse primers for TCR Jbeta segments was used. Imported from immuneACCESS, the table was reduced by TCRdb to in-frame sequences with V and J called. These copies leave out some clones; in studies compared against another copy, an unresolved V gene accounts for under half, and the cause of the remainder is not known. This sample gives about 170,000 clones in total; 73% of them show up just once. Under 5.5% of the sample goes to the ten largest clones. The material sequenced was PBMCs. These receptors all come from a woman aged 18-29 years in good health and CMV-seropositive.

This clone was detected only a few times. The CDR3 loop reads CASSQDLGGYGYTF. The DNA for the CDR3 is TGCGCCAGCAGCCAAGATCTCGGCGGCTATGGCTACACCTTC. The chain is built from TRBV4-3 and TRBJ1-2, with D unresolved. In germline, CDR1 is LGHNA, CDR2 YSLEER. V was trimmed by 0 bases and J by 4 bases, leaving 9 bases between them. CDR3 size: 14 residues.

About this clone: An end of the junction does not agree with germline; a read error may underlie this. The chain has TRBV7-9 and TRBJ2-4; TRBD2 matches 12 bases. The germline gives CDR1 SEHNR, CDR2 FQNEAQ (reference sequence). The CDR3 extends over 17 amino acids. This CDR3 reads CSSSSDLAGGRENIQYF. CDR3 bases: TGTTCCAGCAGCTCTGATCTAGCGGGGGGGCGGGAAAACATTCAGTACTTC.

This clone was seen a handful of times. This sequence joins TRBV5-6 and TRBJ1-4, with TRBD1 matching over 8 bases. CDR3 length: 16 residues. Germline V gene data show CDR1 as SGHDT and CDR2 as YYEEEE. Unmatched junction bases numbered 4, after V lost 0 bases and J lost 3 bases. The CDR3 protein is CASSLGTGLANEKLFF. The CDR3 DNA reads TGTGCCAGCAGCTTGGGGACAGGGCTTGCTAATGAAAAACTGTTTTTT.

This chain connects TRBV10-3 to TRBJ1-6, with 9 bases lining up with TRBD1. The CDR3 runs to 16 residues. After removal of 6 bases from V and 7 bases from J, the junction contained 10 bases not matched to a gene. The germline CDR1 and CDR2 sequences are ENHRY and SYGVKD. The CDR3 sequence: CAIRDWGQGVNSPLHF. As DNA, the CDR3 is TGTGCCATCAGGGATTGGGGACAGGGTGTAAATTCACCCCTCCACTTT.

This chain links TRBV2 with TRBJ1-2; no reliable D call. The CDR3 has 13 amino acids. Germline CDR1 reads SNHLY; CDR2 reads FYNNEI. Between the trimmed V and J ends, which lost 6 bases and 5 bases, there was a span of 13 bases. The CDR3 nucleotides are TGTGCCAGCAGGGACGGGGTTGGTTATGGCTACACCTTC. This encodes CASRDGVGYGYTF.

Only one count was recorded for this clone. The CDR3 sequence: CASSLTGNPGELFF. Written as DNA, the CDR3 is TGTGCCAGCAGCCTAACAGGAAATCCCGGGGAGCTGTTTTTT. V usage is TRBV7-9 and J usage is TRBJ2-2, with D possibly TRBD1 on 5 matching bases. The V and J ends lost 5 bases and 6 bases respectively, with 13 bases between them. Germline CDR1 and CDR2: SEHNR and FQNEAQ (reference sequence). CDR3 length: 14 amino acids.

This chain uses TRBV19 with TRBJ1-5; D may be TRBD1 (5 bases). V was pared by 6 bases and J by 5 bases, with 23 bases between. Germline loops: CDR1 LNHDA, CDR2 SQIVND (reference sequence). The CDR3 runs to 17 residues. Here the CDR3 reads CASSGVPGGNIYQPQHF. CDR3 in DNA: TGTGCCAGTAGCGGGGTACCTGGGGGGAATATCTATCAGCCCCAGCATTTT.